Below, 6 T cell receptor beta chains from the same sample are listed, as sequenced in a study of T cell changes during pregnancy in multiple sclerosis. The method was immunoSEQ multiplex PCR; TCRdb's version includes in-frame clones alone and lacks a portion of them. The sample lists some 27,000 clones; under 90% were seen once. This material consisted of CD4+ T cells from peripheral blood mononuclear cells, taken in the first trimester of pregnancy. These receptors were taken from a female donor in good health, enrolled as a control in a pregnancy study.

The chain combines TRBV15 with TRBJ1-1, with 8 positions matching TRBD1. V shed 4 bases, J shed 1 base, and the junction held 2 bases outside the gene matches. CDR3 length: 14 residues. CDR1 is LNHNV and CDR2 is YYDKDF in the germline V gene (reference sequence). The CDR3 reads CATSTGQGNTEAFF. The CDR3 nucleotides are TGTGCCACCAGCACTGGACAGGGGAACACTGAAGCTTTCTTT. The whole variable domain, remainder taken from reference TRBV15 and TRBJ1-1, is DAMVIQNPRYQVTQFGKPVTLSCSQTLNHNVMYWYQQKSSQAPKLLFHYYDKDFNNEADTPDNFQSRRPNTSFCFLDIRSPGLGDTAMYLCATSTGQGNTEAFFGQGTRLTVV.

The CDR3 reads CASSLKLAGDSTDTQYF. The CDR3 DNA sequence: TGCGCCAGCAGCTTGAAACTAGCGGGGGATAGCACAGATACGCAGTATTTT. The rearrangement uses TRBV5-1 and TRBJ2-3, with 11 nucleotides matching TRBD2. Losses at the gene ends were 1 base for V and 0 bases for J; bases not matched to a gene: 4. This CDR3 is built from 17 residues. Germline CDR1 and CDR2: SGHRS and YFSETQ.

CDR3 DNA sequence: TGCGCCAGCAGCACCGGCGGGGGGAGCGGGAGAGGCTCCTACGAGCAGTACTTC. It yields the protein CASSTGGGSGRGSYEQYF. The rearrangement links TRBV5-1 to TRBJ2-7, with 8 nucleotides matching TRBD2. Germline V gene lookup returns CDR1 SGHRS and CDR2 YFSETQ. This CDR3 region has 18 residues. V lost 4 bases to trimming and J lost 0 bases; unmatched junction nucleotides: 15.

CDR3: CASSVQGYTEAFF. In nucleotides, the CDR3 is TGTGCCAGCAGTGTTCAGGGATACACTGAAGCTTTCTTT. The genes are TRBV2 and TRBJ1-1, with D possibly TRBD1 on 5 matching bases. The CDR3 is 13 amino acids. V was pared by 4 bases and J by 3 bases, with 9 bases between. CDR1 is SNHLY, CDR2 FYNNEI, per germline. Complete variable domain (other parts from reference TRBV2 and TRBJ1-1): EPEVTQTPSHQVTQMGQEVILRCVPISNHLYFYWYRQILGQKVEFLVSFYNNEISEKSEIFDDQFSVERPDGSNFTLKIRSTKLEDSAMYFCASSVQGYTEAFFGQGTRLTVV.

This clone was seen only a few times. The chain has TRBV19 and TRBJ1-1; 9 bases agree with TRBD1. The CDR3 length is 16 residues. Germline trimming cut 5 bases from V and 0 bases from J; bases unmatched to any gene: 7. Germline values: CDR1 LNHDA, CDR2 SQIVND (reference sequence). DNA of the CDR3: TGTGCCAGTAGTTCAGGACAGGGGTGGTTGAACACTGAAGCTTTCTTT. It yields the protein CASSSGQGWLNTEAFF.

The sample holds a few counts of this clone. The V call is TRBV2, the J call TRBJ2-5; TRBD2 aligns across 9 bases. J gave up 2 bases and V 6 bases, and 4 bases lay outside the gene matches. CDR3 length equals 14 residues. The germline V gene encodes CDR1 SNHLY and CDR2 FYNNEI. For the CDR3, the DNA is TGTGCCAGCAGCCAGCGGGGGGATCAAGAGACCCAGTACTTC. Encoded protein: CASSQRGDQETQYF.